The 24 T cell receptor beta chains below all came from one sample that was sequenced in a study of cytomegalovirus exposure and HLA in healthy donors (dated by TCRdb to about 2017). The protocol used for the library was the immunoSEQ multiplex PCR assay. Imported from immuneACCESS, the table was reduced by TCRdb to in-frame sequences with V and J called. These copies leave out some clones; in studies compared against another copy, an unresolved V gene accounts for under half, and the cause of the remainder is not known. The table for this sample lists about 82,000 clones; roughly 94% of them were counted only once. Jointly, the top ten make up 0.69% of the sample. The specimen sequenced was PBMCs. These receptors were collected from a woman younger than 35 in good health and CMV-seronegative.

The V and J genes are TRBV7-2 and TRBJ1-4; D is unclear. CDR3 length: 12 residues. V was pared by 3 bases and J by 3 bases, with 2 bases between. The germline CDR1 and CDR2 sequences are SGHTA and FQGNSA. The CDR3 sequence is CASSFSNEKLFF. The CDR3 nucleotides are TGTGCCAGCAGCTTCTCTAATGAAAAACTGTTTTTT.

This chain connects TRBV28 to TRBJ2-7; D may be TRBD1 (5 bases). The CDR3 length is 14 residues. The V gene's germline CDR1 is MDHEN and CDR2 SYDVKM. Trimming left V 8 bases short and J 2 bases short, with 16 bases between. The CDR3 is CASGPDIFPYEQYF. The CDR3 DNA reads as TGTGCCAGCGGACCGGACATTTTCCCCTACGAGCAGTACTTC.

This chain connects TRBV19 to TRBJ1-1; 7 nucleotides line up with TRBD1. V lost 7 bases, J lost 3 bases, and 8 bases stayed unmatched. From germline, CDR1 is LNHDA and CDR2 SQIVND (reference sequence). The CDR3 runs to 14 residues. CDR3 bases: TGTGCCAGTACCCGACAGGGTGGAGACACTGAAGCTTTCTTT. Translating it yields CASTRQGGDTEAFF.

The chain employs TRBV9 and TRBJ2-5; 8 nucleotides align to TRBD1. Trimming cost V 0 bases and J 4 bases; bases outside gene matches: 2. The CDR3 is 14 amino acids. Germline CDR1 reads SGDLS; CDR2 reads YYNGEE. CDR3 loop: CASSVDTGGETQYF. The DNA for the CDR3 is TGTGCCAGCAGCGTAGATACAGGGGGAGAGACCCAGTACTTC.

The gene calls are TRBV7-2 and TRBJ1-1; 7 bases match TRBD1. The CDR3 has 15 residues. V trimming: 2 bases; J trimming: 3 bases; junction bases outside the gene matches: 6. From germline, CDR1 is SGHTA and CDR2 FQGNSA. CDR3 residues: CASSLPSGGYTEAFF. Here the CDR3 DNA reads TGTGCCAGCAGCTTACCCTCAGGGGGGTACACTGAAGCTTTCTTT. Supplemented by reference TRBV7-2 and TRBJ1-1, the full variable domain reads GAGVSQSPSNKVTEKGKDVELRCDPISGHTALYWYRQSLGQGLEFLIYFQGNSAPDKSGLPSDRFSAERTGGSVSTLTIQRTQQEDSAVYLCASSLPSGGYTEAFFGQGTRLTVV.

The genes are TRBV21-1 and TRBJ1-2. TRBV21-1 is shown as a pseudogene. The CDR3 is made up of 12 amino acids. CDR3: CASSFRGEGYTF. The CDR3 nucleotides are TGTGCCAGCAGCTTCAGAGGTGAAGGCTACACCTTC.

The V call is TRBV7-2, the J call TRBJ2-3, with 7 positions matching TRBD2. Germline lookup yields CDR1 SGHTA and CDR2 FQGNSA. The length of the CDR3 is 16 residues. V lost 0 bases and J lost 3; bases outside the gene matches: 6. CDR3 loop: CASSLAGGPRTDTQYF. CDR3 nucleotide sequence: TGTGCCAGCAGCTTAGCGGGAGGGCCCAGGACAGATACGCAGTATTTT.

The chain is built from TRBV20-1 and TRBJ2-1; TRBD2 might be the D (5 bases). Trimming took 3 bases from V and 10 from J, leaving 10 bases between them. This CDR3 contains 11 residues. CDR1 and CDR2 (germline): DFQATT, SNEGSKA (reference sequence). The CDR3 region is CSASSRGEQFF. The DNA for the CDR3 is TGCAGTGCTAGCTCCCGGGGAGAGCAGTTCTTC.

The rearrangement links TRBV29-1 to TRBJ2-7, with D perhaps matching TRBD1 (6 bases). V was trimmed by 5 bases and J by 1 base, leaving 18 bases between them. CDR1 is SQVTM, CDR2 ANQGSEA, per germline. This CDR3 contains 15 residues. Written as DNA, the CDR3 is TGCAGCGTTCGAAGAGGACAGAAGGCTTCCTACGAGCAGTACTTC. Protein sequence: CSVRRGQKASYEQYF.

The chain combines TRBV6-5 with TRBJ2-1, with 7 bases that match TRBD2. The CDR3 is made up of 16 amino acids. Germline V gives CDR1 MNHEY, CDR2 SVGAGI. J lost 0 bases, V lost 4 bases, and 6 bases had no gene match. CDR3 loop: CASSSQAGSSYNEQFF. The DNA for the CDR3 is TGTGCCAGCAGTTCTCAAGCGGGGAGCTCCTACAATGAGCAGTTCTTC.

The chain couples TRBV2 to TRBJ2-4; 7 nucleotides line up with TRBD2. From germline, CDR1 is SNHLY and CDR2 FYNNEI. The CDR3 totals 15 residues. V gave up 6 bases and J gave up 7 bases; unmatched junction bases: 12. CDR3 DNA sequence: TGTGCCAGCAGCGGGGCCGCCCTCGGGAGGAACATTCAGTACTTC. Residues: CASSGAALGRNIQYF. Combining the CDR3 with reference TRBV2 and TRBJ2-4 gives the whole variable domain EPEVTQTPSHQVTQMGQEVILRCVPISNHLYFYWYRQILGQKVEFLVSFYNNEISEKSEIFDDQFSVERPDGSNFTLKIRSTKLEDSAMYFCASSGAALGRNIQYFGAGTRLSVL.

This rearrangement joins TRBV4-3 to TRBJ2-2; D gene unclear. V dropped 0 bases and J dropped 9 bases, with 14 bases sitting between them. Looked up from germline, CDR1 is LGHNA and CDR2 is YSLEER. The CDR3 runs 15 residues. CDR3 region: CASSQDHLEIRELFF. CDR3 nucleotides: TGCGCCAGCAGCCAAGATCACCTAGAAATCAGGGAGCTGTTTTTT.

This chain links TRBV11-2 with TRBJ2-7, with TRBD2 matching over 9 bases. This CDR3 comprises 17 residues. Looked up from germline, CDR1 is SGHAT and CDR2 is FQNNGV. V shed 5 bases, J shed 5 bases, and the junction held 16 bases outside the gene matches. The CDR3 DNA is TGTGCCAGCAGCCTTGGATGGTTGGCTAGCGGGGCCCACGAGCAGTACTTC. It codes for CASSLGWLASGAHEQYF.

The V gene is TRBV5-1, the J gene TRBJ1-3, with D tentatively TRBD1 (5 bases). The CDR3 totals 15 residues. Trimming shortened V by 0 bases and J by 6 bases, and 13 bases separated the two germline ends. Germline-derived CDR1 and CDR2 are SGHRS and YFSETQ. DNA of the CDR3: TGCGCCAGCAGCTTGGAGGCCAGGGCAGAAAACACCATATATTTT. Protein sequence: CASSLEARAENTIYF. The entire variable domain, with the rest obtained from reference TRBV5-1 and TRBJ1-3, is as follows: KAGVTQTPRYLIKTRGQQVTLSCSPISGHRSVSWYQQTPGQGLQFLFEYFSETQRNKGNFPGRFSGRQFSNSRSEMNVSTLELGDSALYLCASSLEARAENTIYFGEGSWLTVV.

The rearrangement links TRBV9 to TRBJ2-1, with 9 bases aligning to TRBD2. Germline V gene lookup returns CDR1 SGDLS and CDR2 YYNGEE. The V gene end was trimmed by 4 bases and the J gene end by 6 bases; junction bases not matched to a gene: 20. There are 19 residues in the CDR3. DNA for the CDR3: TGTGCCAGCAGCCCCCCCGGTCAGCTCAGCGGGGGGAGGGGCAATGAGCAGTTCTTC. Its translation: CASSPPGQLSGGRGNEQFF.

The J gene is TRBJ1-1, the V gene TRBV28, with D possibly TRBD1 on 5 matching bases. The V and J ends lost 7 bases and 1 base respectively, with 22 bases between them. CDR3 length: 17 amino acids. CDR1 MDHEN and CDR2 SYDVKM come from the germline V gene. Written as DNA, the CDR3 is TGTGCCAGCACCTCCTACCAACCGACAGACGCGAACACTGAAGCTTTCTTT. Residues: CASTSYQPTDANTEAFF.

The chain joins TRBV29-1 to TRBJ1-4, with D possibly being TRBD1 (5 bases). The V end was cut by 4 bases, the J end by 7 bases, with 13 bases between. The CDR3 is made up of 13 amino acids. Germline V gene lookup returns CDR1 SQVTM and CDR2 ANQGSEA. The CDR3 DNA reads TGCAGCGTTGTTGGGCAGGGAGGTGAAAAACTGTTTTTT. Translation: CSVVGQGGEKLFF.

The J gene is TRBJ2-1, the V gene TRBV6-1; D is possibly TRBD1 (7 bases). CDR3 length: 14 residues. CDR1 is MNHNS and CDR2 is SASEGT in the germline V gene. Trimming cost V 8 bases and J 0 bases, with 11 bases left between them. The CDR3 loop is CASRRDSSYNEQFF. For the CDR3, the DNA is TGTGCCAGCCGGCGGGACAGCTCCTACAATGAGCAGTTCTTC.

CDR3 region: CASTGLAVPYEQYF. CDR3 nucleotide sequence: TGTGCCAGTACTGGACTAGCGGTTCCCTACGAGCAGTACTTC. V is TRBV2 and J is TRBJ2-7; 10 nucleotides match TRBD2. The V gene end was trimmed by 9 bases and the J gene end by 2 bases; junction bases not matched to a gene: 7. Germline V gene sequence: CDR1 SNHLY, CDR2 FYNNEI. This CDR3 has 14 amino acids.

The genes are TRBV4-3 and TRBJ2-1; 9 bases match TRBD2. J was trimmed by 15 bases and V by 1 base; bases with no gene match: 10. There are 14 residues in the CDR3. Germline V lookup: CDR1 LGHNA, CDR2 YSLEER. CDR3: CASSQVHASGMLFF. CDR3 in DNA: TGCGCCAGCAGCCAAGTGCATGCTAGCGGGATGTTGTTCTTC.

The V and J genes are TRBV7-9 and TRBJ1-5; TRBD1 agrees at 9 bases. V shed 4 bases, J shed 7 bases, and the junction held 11 bases outside the gene matches. The germline CDR1 and CDR2 sequences are SEHNR and FQNEAQ (reference sequence). The CDR3 loop spans 16 amino acids. The CDR3 protein is CASSSEAGQGRQPQHF. Here the CDR3 DNA reads TGTGCCAGCAGCTCCGAGGCGGGACAGGGACGCCAGCCCCAGCATTTT.

V usage is TRBV4-3 and J usage is TRBJ2-1, with TRBD2 identical over 8 bases. The length of the CDR3 is 18 residues. Germline assignment: CDR1 LGHNA and CDR2 YSLEER. The V and J ends lost 0 bases and 4 bases, in that order; junction bases with no gene match: 11. Written as DNA, the CDR3 is TGCGCCAGCAGCCAAGATTCGGGAGGGGTTAGAGGGTACAATGAGCAGTTCTTC. This gives the protein CASSQDSGGVRGYNEQFF.

The rearrangement links TRBV7-6 to TRBJ2-7; 8 bases are a match to TRBD2. Germline V lookup: CDR1 SGHVS, CDR2 FNYEAQ. The CDR3 length is 14 residues. V dropped 5 bases and J dropped 6; count of bases not matched to a gene: 9. CDR3 protein: CASSIPGLDGEQYF. In nucleotides, the CDR3 is TGTGCCAGCAGCATCCCGGGACTAGACGGCGAGCAGTACTTC.

This clone was recorded only once. The chain's CDR3 is CASSSRGSEQYF. The CDR3 coding sequence is TGTGCCAGTAGTTCCAGGGGTAGCGAGCAGTACTTC. This chain connects TRBV19 to TRBJ2-7; TRBD1 is a possible D gene (6 bases). The CDR3 extends over 12 amino acids. V was shortened by 5 bases and J by 6 bases, with 11 bases between the two germline ends. Germline V gives CDR1 LNHDA, CDR2 SQIVND (reference sequence). The full variable domain, in which reference TRBV19 and TRBJ2-7 provide the parts outside the CDR3, is DGGITQSPKYLFRKEGQNVTLSCEQNLNHDAMYWYRQDPGQGLRLIYYSQIVNDFQKGDIAEGYSVSREKKESFPLTVTSAQKNPTAFYLCASSSRGSEQYFGPGTRLTVT.